The 5 T cell receptor beta chains reported below all come from one sample, sequenced in a study of cytomegalovirus exposure and HLA in healthy donors (dated by TCRdb to 2015 to 2018). Preparation of the library involved the immunoSEQ multiplex PCR assay. For the multiplex PCR, a mixture combining 60 forward primers for TCR Vbeta segments and 13 reverse primers for TCR Jbeta segments was used. TCRdb took over this immuneACCESS table, retaining in-frame rearrangements with V and J assigned. Such tables are incomplete; in checked studies, under half of the missing clones stem from an unresolved V gene, and the remainder is unexplained. This sample has some 150,000 clones in its table, and 75% to 85% of those were observed once. The top ten clonotypes cover around 0.99% of the sample. Sequenced sample: PBMCs. Receptor source: a male donor in good health and CMV-seronegative.

The chain combines TRBV5-1 with TRBJ1-2; D unclear. The CDR3 has 15 amino acids. The V gene's germline CDR1 is SGHRS and CDR2 YFSETQ. Trimming pared 0 bases from V and 4 bases from J, leaving 13 bases between. The CDR3: CASSLGTADFYGYTF. In DNA, the CDR3 is TGCGCCAGCAGCTTGGGTACAGCCGATTTCTATGGCTACACCTTC.

The chain employs TRBV5-8 and TRBJ1-5; 9 bases align to TRBD1. The CDR3 contains 15 residues. V lost 0 bases and J lost 6; bases outside the gene matches: 4. Germline V lookup: CDR1 SGHTS, CDR2 YDEGEE. The CDR3 protein is CASSLAGTGTQPQHF. CDR3 coding DNA: TGTGCCAGCAGCTTGGCGGGGACAGGGACTCAGCCCCAGCATTTT. Complete variable domain (other parts from reference TRBV5-8 and TRBJ1-5): EAGVTQSPTHLIKTRGQQATLRCSPISGHTSVYWYQQALGLGLQFLLWYDEGEERNRGNFPPRFSGRQFPNYSSELNVNALELEDSALYLCASSLAGTGTQPQHFGDGTRLSIL.

The genes are TRBV10-2 and TRBJ1-4; TRBD1 agrees at 10 bases. This CDR3 has 13 residues. Germline CDR1 WSHSY, CDR2 SAAADI. The V gene end was trimmed by 6 bases and the J gene end by 5 bases; junction bases not matched to a gene: 0. The CDR3 bases are TGCGCCAGCAGGGACAGGGGGAATGAAAAACTGTTTTTT. Translated, it gives CASRDRGNEKLFF.

V is TRBV6-1 and J is TRBJ1-5, with D maybe TRBD1 (5 bases). The CDR3 has 17 residues. The V end was cut by 2 bases, the J end by 2 bases, with 16 bases between. Germline values: CDR1 MNHNS, CDR2 SASEGT. The CDR3 region is CASSELRAGLGNQPQHF. DNA for the CDR3: TGTGCCAGCAGTGAATTAAGGGCAGGGTTAGGCAATCAGCCCCAGCATTTT.

The CDR3 sequence is CASSYEGAEAFF. The CDR3 region has the DNA TGTGCCAGCAGTTACGAGGGGGCTGAAGCTTTCTTT. This rearrangement joins TRBV6-5 to TRBJ1-1, with a possible D match to TRBD1 (6 bases). Deletions cut 2 bases from V and 6 bases from J, with 7 bases between. Germline CDR1 and CDR2: MNHEY and SVGAGI. The CDR3 is made up of 12 amino acids.